This TCR beta chain is from a study of blood T cell repertoires in COVID-19 (dated by TCRdb to between 2020 and 2021). A note on the overall study: The collaborator samples originated in the United States, Italy and Spain and spanned the acute and convalescent phases of COVID-19. The material from the prospective study consisted of cDNA or gDNA derived from T cells, B-cell-depleted T cells, or PBMCs. Deeply sampled blood TCRbeta repertoires from subjects exposed to, actively infected with, or recovered from COVID-19 were included in the dataset. The repertoires were released in a freely available public database meant as a resource for research on the immune response to SARS-CoV-2. Samples came from the ongoing ImmuneRACE study (first 160 participants) plus 1,254 subjects from 6 global collaborators. A de-identified subject ID, COVID-19 status, age in years and sex were almost always included in the sample metadata. Where available, HLA class I and class II types were taken from metadata supplied by the sample provider and were not determined by assay-based typing.

What the authors observed across the whole study: The amount of clinical and demographic metadata varied by source and participant and was provided uncurated.

The trim is 4 bases for V and 3 bases for J, with a gap of 9 bases between the germline ends. The CDR3 runs 13 residues from the cysteine to the phenylalanine. The CDR3 DNA has 39 bases and is translated from base 1. From the germline V gene, CDR1 is MDHEN and CDR2 is SYDVKM. TCRbeta CDR3 regions were amplified from genomic DNA by means of the immunoSEQ Assay, a bias-controlled multiplex PCR. The published analysis was carried out like this. The number of nucleated cells in each sample was estimated from the amplification of reference gene primers within the assay. Sequence reads were collapsed and filtered to measure the absolute abundance of every unique TCRbeta CDR3 rearrangement. For each sample, productive Simpson clonality was calculated by taking the square root of Simpson's diversity index across productive rearrangements. TCRdb re-hosts the immuneACCESS table, in-frame sequences only. Its copies lack some clones; in the studies checked, an unresolved V gene accounts for under half of them, and the cause for the rest is not known. V and J calls and clone size are given by that table; D and trimming were obtained from the DNA. The sample table holds around 310,000 clones, of which about nine tenths were seen once. The top ten constitute around 13% of the sample.

On this clone itself: Its antigen is unknown. No per-base quality is available; no much larger clone lies one base away.

Whole blood was collected in K2EDTA tubes by collaborating institutions according to the institutions' own protocols. For TCRbeta analysis, collaborator samples were shipped as frozen whole blood, as isolated PBMCs, or as DNA extracted from either sample type. The chain links TRBV28 with TRBJ1-2; too little of a D gene remains to name it. The sequence was collected from a woman aged 60-75 years with acute or convalescent COVID-19. Input material: peripheral blood. The base sequence is TGTGCCAGCAGTTCAAGTAACTACTATGGCTACACCTTC. This gives the protein CASSSSNYYGYTF.